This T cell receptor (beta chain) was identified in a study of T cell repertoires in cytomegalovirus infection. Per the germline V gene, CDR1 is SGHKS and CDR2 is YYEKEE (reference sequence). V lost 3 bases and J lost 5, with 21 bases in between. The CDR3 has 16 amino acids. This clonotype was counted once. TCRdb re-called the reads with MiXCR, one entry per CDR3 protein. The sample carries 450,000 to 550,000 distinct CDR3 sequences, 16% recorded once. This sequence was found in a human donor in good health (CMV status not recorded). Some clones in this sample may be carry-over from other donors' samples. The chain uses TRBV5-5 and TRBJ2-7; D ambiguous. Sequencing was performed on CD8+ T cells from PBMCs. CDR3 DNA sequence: TGTGCCAGCAGCTCCCATGACACCTTAAGAGTCGACGAGCAGTACTTC. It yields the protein CASSSHDTLRVDEQYF.